This TCR beta chain comes out of a study of shared clonotypes between healthy human individuals. A remark on this clone: Its antigen is not identified.

The V gene lost 2 bases and the J gene lost 6 bases, with 11 bases spanning the gap. Per the germline V gene, CDR1 is SNHLY and CDR2 is FYNNEI. The CDR3 extends over 14 amino acids. Generated by immunoSEQ multiplex PCR, the TCRdb table keeps only in-frame clones and is missing some. The sample has about 610,000 clones; roughly 97% are singletons. Findings and limits, study-wide: Sorted-subset sequencing was shown by rarefaction to be incomplete despite large depth.

The chain carries TRBV2 and TRBJ2-1, with D perhaps matching TRBD2 (6 bases). The sequenced sample was naive CD4+ T cells sorted from blood. Specified subset: CD45RA+ positively selected. The receptor's source is a woman in her thirties in good health. The CDR3, as DNA: TGTGCCAGCAGTGAAATAGCGGCCCCCAATGAGCAGTTCTTC. Residues: CASSEIAAPNEQFF.